The 4 T cell receptor beta chains in this list originate from one sample, sequenced in a study of vaccination effects on CD4 cells after COVID-19. No cognate antigen is known for these TCRs. Here immunoSEQ multiplex PCR was the method, and the copy in TCRdb shows in-frame clones only, minus some. The top ten clones hold 5% to 6.5% of a sample with over 45,000 clones, approximately 61% of them seen once. Having been cultured for under twelve days, the cells underwent CD4+ T cell isolation. Sequenced here: CD4+ T cells from PBMCs cultured without peptide, sampled before COVID-19 vaccination. These receptors came from a human donor who received a COVID-19 vaccine.

This sequence joins TRBV12-3 or TRBV12-4 and TRBJ2-5; D is unresolved. This CDR3 has 13 amino acids. Trimming removed 3 bases at V and 5 bases at J, with 10 bases between. CDR3 nucleotides: TGTGCCAGCAGTTTTCTGGTTGACGAGACCCAGTACTTC. Translating gives CASSFLVDETQYF.

The V call is TRBV5-1, the J call TRBJ2-7, with 9 bases matching TRBD1. The ends lost 4 bases at V and 2 bases at J; junction bases unmatched: 10. The CDR3 runs 16 residues. Germline V gene lookup returns CDR1 SGHRS and CDR2 YFSETQ. The CDR3 sequence is CASSPRPTGGPYEQYF. The CDR3 nucleotides are TGCGCCAGCAGCCCCAGGCCCACAGGGGGCCCCTACGAGCAGTACTTC.

A single count supports this clone. CDR3 residues: CASSPGQGRGGSYNEQFF. The CDR3 nucleotides are TGTGCCAGCAGCCCGGGACAGGGCCGGGGGGGCTCCTACAATGAGCAGTTCTTC. The V gene is TRBV6-2 or TRBV6-3, the J gene TRBJ2-1, with D perhaps TRBD1 (9 bases). This CDR3 region has 18 residues. CDR1 and CDR2 from the germline V gene are MNHEY and SVGEGT. Trimming shortened V by 6 bases and J by 0 bases, and 21 bases separated the two germline ends.

The gene calls are TRBV2 and TRBJ2-1; 12 nucleotides line up with TRBD2. The germline V gene encodes CDR1 SNHLY and CDR2 FYNNEI. The CDR3 length is 15 residues. V gave up 6 bases and J gave up 4 bases; unmatched junction bases: 4. The CDR3, as DNA: TGTGCCAGCAGATCCGGGACTAGCGGGTACAATGAGCAGTTCTTC. It encodes CASRSGTSGYNEQFF.